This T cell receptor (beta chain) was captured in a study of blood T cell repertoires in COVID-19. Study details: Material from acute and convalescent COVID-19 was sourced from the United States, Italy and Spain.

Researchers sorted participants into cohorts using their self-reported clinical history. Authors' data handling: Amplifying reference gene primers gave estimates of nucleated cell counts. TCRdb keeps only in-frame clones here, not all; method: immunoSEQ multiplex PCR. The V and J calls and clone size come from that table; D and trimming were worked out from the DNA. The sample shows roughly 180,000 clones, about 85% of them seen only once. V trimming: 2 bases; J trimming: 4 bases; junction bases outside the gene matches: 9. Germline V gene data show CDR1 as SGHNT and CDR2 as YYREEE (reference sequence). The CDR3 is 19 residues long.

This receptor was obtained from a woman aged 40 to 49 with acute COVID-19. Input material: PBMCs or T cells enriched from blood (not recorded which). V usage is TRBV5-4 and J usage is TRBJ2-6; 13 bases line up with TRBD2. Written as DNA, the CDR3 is TGTGCCAGCAGCTTATATTTACTAGCGGGAGGGCCCGGGGCCAACGTCCTGACTTTC. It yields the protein CASSLYLLAGGPGANVLTF.